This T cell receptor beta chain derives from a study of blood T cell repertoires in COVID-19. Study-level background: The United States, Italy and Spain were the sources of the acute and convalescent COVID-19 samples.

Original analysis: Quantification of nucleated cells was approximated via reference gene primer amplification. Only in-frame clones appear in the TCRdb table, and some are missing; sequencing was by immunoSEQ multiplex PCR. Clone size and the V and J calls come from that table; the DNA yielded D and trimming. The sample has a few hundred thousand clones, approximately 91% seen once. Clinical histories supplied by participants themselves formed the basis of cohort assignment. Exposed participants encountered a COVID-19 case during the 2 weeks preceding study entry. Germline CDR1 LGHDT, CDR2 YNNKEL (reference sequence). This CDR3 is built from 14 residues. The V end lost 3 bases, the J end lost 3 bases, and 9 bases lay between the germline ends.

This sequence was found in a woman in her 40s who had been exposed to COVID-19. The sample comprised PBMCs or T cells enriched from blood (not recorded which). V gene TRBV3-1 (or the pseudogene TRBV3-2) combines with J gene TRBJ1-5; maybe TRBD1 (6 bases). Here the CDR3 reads CASSHQGLNQPQHF. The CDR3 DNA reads TGTGCCAGCAGCCACCAGGGGCTCAATCAGCCCCAGCATTTT.